The clone carrying this T cell receptor (beta chain) was observed a few times. The antigen is undetermined. Noted time point: persistent/refractory GD, antithyroid drugs over 5 years with positive TRAb. The TCR library was made from RNA extracted from PBMCs. Germline V CDR1 and CDR2: MDHEN, SYDVKM. CDR3 length: 13 amino acids. V gave up 6 bases and J gave up 4 bases, with 12 bases separating them. In building TCR beta libraries, iRepertoire HTBI primers were used together with Arm-PCR of CDR3 regions. From the multiplex PCR reads, TCRdb called clonotypes with MiXCR, one entry per CDR3 protein. Seen here are 600,000 to 800,000 distinct CDR3 sequences, about 32% observed once, and the top ten hold about two fifths. This sample was included in a study of regulatory T cells in long-lasting Graves disease. About the research overall: Graves' disease counted as persistent after over 5 years of antithyroid drugs with positive TSH receptor antibodies. Regarding the study as a whole: Small numbers of samples may have cut accuracy. The study found TRBV28, TRBJ1-2 and TRBJ2-5 favored in persistent disease.

The material was peripheral blood mononuclear cells (PBMCs), obtained when the disease was refractory, from a patient treated with antithyroid drugs. This clonotype was obtained from a female donor with Graves disease. This chain joins TRBV28 and TRBJ1-2; tentatively, D is TRBD1 (6 bases). CDR3 protein: CASRHQGTYGYTF. In DNA, the CDR3 is TGTGCCAGCAGACACCAGGGGACCTATGGCTACACCTTC.